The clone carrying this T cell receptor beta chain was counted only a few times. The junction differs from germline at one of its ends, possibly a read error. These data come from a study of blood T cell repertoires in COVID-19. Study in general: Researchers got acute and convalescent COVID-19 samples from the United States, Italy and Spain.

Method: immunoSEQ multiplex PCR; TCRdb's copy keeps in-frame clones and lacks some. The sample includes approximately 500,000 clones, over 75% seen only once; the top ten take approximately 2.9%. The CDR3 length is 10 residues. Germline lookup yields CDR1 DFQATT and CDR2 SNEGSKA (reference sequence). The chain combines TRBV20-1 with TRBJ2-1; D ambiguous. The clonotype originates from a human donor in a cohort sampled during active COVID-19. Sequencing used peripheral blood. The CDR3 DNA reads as TGCAGTGCTAGCGGGTCTGTCTCGCTCTTC. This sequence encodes CSASGSVSLF.